The 19 T cell receptor beta chains given below trace back to one sample, sequenced in a study of cytomegalovirus exposure and HLA in healthy donors. PCR primers comprised 60 Vbeta and 13 Jbeta primers. Sequencing used immunoSEQ multiplex PCR; TCRdb keeps in-frame clones, though not all of them. The specimen's table records 65,000 to 95,000 clones. Sequencing input: PBMCs. These receptors originate from a man aged 25 to 40 in good health and CMV-seronegative.

The chain is built from TRBV7-3 and TRBJ1-2, with TRBD1 identical over 8 bases. Germline CDR1 reads SGHTA; CDR2 reads FQGTGA. Trimming removed 6 bases from V and 5 bases from J; junction bases left unmatched: 17. The CDR3 spans 17 residues. The DNA for the CDR3 is TGTGCCAGCAGTTCCCGACCCCGGACAGGGAAGGAGTATGGCTACACCTTC. This gives the protein CASSSRPRTGKEYGYTF.

CDR3: CASSPPGPAGGKVAQYF. The CDR3 nucleotides are TGTGCCAGCTCACCACCGGGTCCGGCGGGGGGAAAGGTGGCGCAGTATTTT. This chain connects TRBV18 to TRBJ2-3; 8 bases agree with TRBD2. V trimming: 0 bases; J trimming: 10 bases; junction bases outside the gene matches: 15. The CDR3 loop spans 17 amino acids. CDR1 is KGHSH and CDR2 is LQKENI in the germline V gene.

V usage is TRBV7-8 and J usage is TRBJ2-7; a possible D gene is TRBD2 (5 bases). CDR1 and CDR2 (germline): SGHVS, FQNEAQ. Trimming pared 0 bases from V and 7 bases from J, leaving 16 bases between. This CDR3 spans 15 amino acids. The DNA for the CDR3 is TGTGCCAGCAGCTTAGCAGGGCTAGCTCCGCGAGAGCAGTACTTC. This encodes CASSLAGLAPREQYF.

The chain is built from TRBV5-1 and TRBJ2-3; 10 nucleotides match TRBD1. Germline-derived CDR1 and CDR2 are SGHRS and YFSETQ. Trimming removed 6 bases from V and 1 base from J; junction bases left unmatched: 11. The CDR3 totals 17 residues. The CDR3 DNA follows: TGCGCCAGCACCCTCCGGGGGGGGACAGGGGGCACAGATACGCAGTATTTT. It encodes CASTLRGGTGGTDTQYF.

The chain links TRBV6-5 to TRBJ1-1; tentative D call: TRBD1 (6 bases). With 5 bases removed from V and 1 base from J, the gap between germline ends came to 11 bases. This CDR3 spans 14 amino acids. From germline, CDR1 is MNHEY and CDR2 SVGAGI. The CDR3 reads CASSAKGENTEAFF. The DNA for the CDR3 is TGTGCCAGCAGTGCCAAGGGGGAGAACACTGAAGCTTTCTTT.

The chain carries TRBV19 and TRBJ2-7, with TRBD2 matching over 11 bases. With V trimmed by 6 bases and J by 6 bases, 7 bases remained unmatched. Germline CDR1 reads LNHDA; CDR2 reads SQIVND (reference sequence). The CDR3 is made up of 14 amino acids. CDR3 region: CASSVIAGGSEQYF. CDR3 DNA sequence: TGTGCCAGTAGCGTAATAGCGGGAGGGAGCGAGCAGTACTTC. Drawing the rest from reference TRBV19 and TRBJ2-7, the complete variable domain is DGGITQSPKYLFRKEGQNVTLSCEQNLNHDAMYWYRQDPGQGLRLIYYSQIVNDFQKGDIAEGYSVSREKKESFPLTVTSAQKNPTAFYLCASSVIAGGSEQYFGPGTRLTVT.

The rearrangement uses TRBV5-1 and TRBJ1-2; possible D gene TRBD1, 6 bases. The CDR3 contains 14 residues. V lost 4 bases and J 3 bases, leaving 13 bases between the germline ends. The V gene's germline CDR1 is SGHRS and CDR2 YFSETQ. The CDR3 region is CASSEGGGDYGYTF. The CDR3 bases are TGCGCCAGCAGCGAGGGGGGGGGTGACTATGGCTACACCTTC. Filled out from reference TRBV5-1 and TRBJ1-2, the complete variable domain reads KAGVTQTPRYLIKTRGQQVTLSCSPISGHRSVSWYQQTPGQGLQFLFEYFSETQRNKGNFPGRFSGRQFSNSRSEMNVSTLELGDSALYLCASSEGGGDYGYTFGSGTRLTVV.

The CDR3 bases are TGTGCCAGCAGTGTTCCGGGAGCCAAATTATATGGCTACACCTTC. Amino acid sequence: CASSVPGAKLYGYTF. The gene calls are TRBV6-1 and TRBJ1-2; D gene unclear. Trimming left V 4 bases short and J 5 bases short, with 17 bases between. Germline assignment: CDR1 MNHNS and CDR2 SASEGT. The CDR3 has 15 residues.

The chain uses TRBV2 and TRBJ1-2; weak D call: TRBD1 (6 bases). Per the germline V gene, CDR1 is SNHLY and CDR2 is FYNNEI. V lost 4 bases, J lost 0 bases, and 9 bases lay in between. This CDR3 region has 14 residues. The CDR3 DNA reads as TGTGCCAGCAGTGCGACAGGAGCTAACTATGGCTACACCTTC. This sequence encodes CASSATGANYGYTF.

The J gene is TRBJ2-5, the V gene TRBV5-6, with D possibly TRBD1 on 6 matching bases. The CDR3 length is 17 residues. Germline V gene data show CDR1 as SGHDT and CDR2 as YYEEEE. Trimming pared 0 bases from V and 5 bases from J, leaving 20 bases between. The CDR3 loop reads CASSLGPGDVSEETQYF. CDR3 DNA: TGTGCCAGCAGCTTGGGTCCAGGGGACGTGTCGGAGGAGACCCAGTACTTC. Combining the CDR3 with reference TRBV5-6 and TRBJ2-5 gives the whole variable domain DAGVTQSPTHLIKTRGQQVTLRCSPKSGHDTVSWYQQALGQGPQFIFQYYEEEERQRGNFPDRFSGHQFPNYSSELNVNALLLGDSALYLCASSLGPGDVSEETQYFGPGTRLLVL.

The chain uses TRBV2 and TRBJ2-7; the match to TRBD1 covers 10 bases. Per germline, CDR1 SNHLY and CDR2 FYNNEI. This CDR3 is built from 16 residues. Unmatched junction bases numbered 10, after V lost 6 bases and J lost 2 bases. CDR3 in DNA: TGTGCCAGCAGACCTACCGGGACAGGGGACCCCTACGAGCAGTACTTC. This sequence encodes CASRPTGTGDPYEQYF.

This chain uses TRBV4-1 with TRBJ2-4; 7 bases match TRBD1. The CDR3 length is 16 residues. Trimming removed 4 bases from V and 0 bases from J; junction bases left unmatched: 6. Germline V gives CDR1 MGHRA, CDR2 YSYEKL. In DNA form, the CDR3 reads TGCGCCAGCAGCCCAGACAGGGTTCTAGCCAAAAACATTCAGTACTTC. Its translation is CASSPDRVLAKNIQYF.

The V and J genes are TRBV7-9 and TRBJ2-7; D gene uncertain. Trimming took off 4 bases at V and 3 bases at J, with 16 bases between the two ends. In germline, CDR1 is SEHNR, CDR2 FQNEAQ (reference sequence). The CDR3 consists of 15 residues. This chain's CDR3 is CASSSTEPLDYEQYF. CDR3 sequence (DNA): TGTGCCAGCAGCTCCACAGAGCCCCTTGACTACGAGCAGTACTTC.

The chain links TRBV7-2 to TRBJ2-6, with 10 bases identical to TRBD1. Losses at the gene ends were 0 bases for V and 1 base for J; bases not matched to a gene: 3. Germline values: CDR1 SGHTA, CDR2 FQGNSA. This CDR3 has 18 residues. CDR3 region: CASSLAGTGVSGANVLTF. CDR3 bases: TGTGCCAGCAGCTTAGCCGGGACAGGGGTTTCTGGGGCCAACGTCCTGACTTTC.

V gene TRBV4-2 combines with J gene TRBJ2-3, with D hard to call. Deletions cut 7 bases from V and 4 bases from J, with 18 bases between. CDR1 and CDR2 (germline): LGHNA, YNFKEQ. The CDR3 is made up of 15 amino acids. CDR3 sequence reads: CASTAAPSSPDTQYF. DNA for the CDR3: TGTGCCAGCACGGCGGCCCCCAGCAGTCCAGATACGCAGTATTTT.

This chain connects TRBV7-9 to TRBJ1-2; a weak D match, TRBD1 (5 bases). The V end was cut by 1 base, the J end by 2 bases, with 11 bases between. Looked up from germline, CDR1 is SEHNR and CDR2 is FQNEAQ (reference sequence). The CDR3 spans 15 residues. CDR3 loop: CASSLVPGHNYGYTF. CDR3 nucleotides: TGTGCCAGCAGCTTAGTGCCCGGACACAACTATGGCTACACCTTC.

The chain couples TRBV29-1 to TRBJ2-1; tentative D call: TRBD1 (6 bases). This CDR3 spans 13 amino acids. Germline lookup yields CDR1 SQVTM and CDR2 ANQGSEA. The CDR3 region is CRVAGDSYNEQFF. CDR3 bases: TGCCGGGTGGCAGGGGACTCCTACAATGAGCAGTTCTTC.

This chain links TRBV7-8 with TRBJ2-3; D uncertain. The CDR3 is 12 residues long. Germline V gene sequence: CDR1 SGHVS, CDR2 FQNEAQ. Trimming shortened V by 5 bases and J by 3 bases, and 6 bases separated the two germline ends. Here the CDR3 reads CASSVQTDTQYF. CDR3 coding DNA: TGTGCCAGCAGCGTTCAGACAGATACGCAGTATTTT.

This chain connects TRBV19 to TRBJ1-5, with 7 bases that match TRBD1. This CDR3 has 16 amino acids. Unmatched junction bases numbered 15, after V lost 7 bases and J lost 6 bases. CDR1 is LNHDA and CDR2 is SQIVND in the germline V gene (reference sequence). CDR3 sequence reads: CASTEGRRGHLQPQHF. The CDR3 bases are TGTGCCAGTACCGAGGGTAGAAGGGGGCATCTTCAGCCCCAGCATTTT.